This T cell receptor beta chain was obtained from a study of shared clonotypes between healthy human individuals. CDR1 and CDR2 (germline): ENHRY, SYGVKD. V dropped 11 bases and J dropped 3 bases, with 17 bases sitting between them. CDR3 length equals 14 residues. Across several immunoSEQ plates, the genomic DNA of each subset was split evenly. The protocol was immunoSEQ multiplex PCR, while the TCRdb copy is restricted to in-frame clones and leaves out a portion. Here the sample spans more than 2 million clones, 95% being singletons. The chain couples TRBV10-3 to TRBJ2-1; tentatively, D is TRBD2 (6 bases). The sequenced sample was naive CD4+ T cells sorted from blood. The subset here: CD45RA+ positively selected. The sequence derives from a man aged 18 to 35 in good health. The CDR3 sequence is CAAQRGLDYNEQFF. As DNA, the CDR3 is TGTGCCGCGCAGAGGGGACTCGACTACAATGAGCAGTTCTTC.